This section outlines one TCR beta chain sequence together with its context. Deletions cut 4 bases from V and 1 base from J, with 5 bases between. Looked up from germline, CDR1 is SGHDT and CDR2 is YYEEEE. The CDR3 is made up of 12 amino acids. This specimen belongs to a study of cytomegalovirus exposure and HLA in healthy donors. PCR primers comprised 60 Vbeta and 13 Jbeta primers. Some clones are missing from TCRdb's copy, which holds only in-frame ones; the method was immunoSEQ multiplex PCR. This sample carries 90,000 to 100,000 clones, 60% to 80% of them seen once, and the ten largest clones take 1.2%.

The sample consisted of PBMCs. This clonotype was obtained from a female donor in good health and CMV-seronegative. The chain recombines TRBV5-6 with TRBJ1-2; D is unresolved. The CDR3 DNA follows: TGTGCCAGCAGCCGCGGTAACTATGGCTACACCTTC. Protein sequence: CASSRGNYGYTF.